The 30 T cell receptor beta chains below were found in one sample sequenced in a study of cytomegalovirus exposure and HLA in healthy donors. Produced via immunoSEQ multiplex PCR; TCRdb's table is partial and in-frame only. The data hold 130,000 to 150,000 clones, with roughly four fifths observed a single time. The sequenced material came from PBMCs. The receptor set was obtained from a woman aged 25 to 45 in good health and CMV-seronegative.

The chain has TRBV5-6 and TRBJ2-7; 9 positions agree with TRBD2. V was pared by 3 bases and J by 6 bases, with 7 bases of the junction left unmatched. CDR3 length: 14 residues. Germline CDR1 reads SGHDT; CDR2 reads YYEEEE. CDR3 in DNA: TGTGCCAGCAGCTCCTTGACTAGCGGTGGCGAGCAGTACTTC. Translating it yields CASSSLTSGGEQYF.

This chain connects TRBV18 to TRBJ1-2, with TRBD1 matching over 7 bases. This CDR3 has 13 residues. Germline CDR1 KGHSH, CDR2 LQKENI. V was clipped by 4 bases and J by 3 bases; unmatched bases: 2. Written as DNA, the CDR3 is TGTGCCAGCTCACTCGGGACAGACTATGGCTACACCTTC. Translated, it gives CASSLGTDYGYTF.

V and J are TRBV5-6 and TRBJ2-1; TRBD2 might be the D (6 bases). In germline, CDR1 is SGHDT, CDR2 YYEEEE. The CDR3 contains 16 residues. Trimming cost V 0 bases and J 8 bases, with 18 bases left between them. The CDR3 region is CASSLVGTVRIDEQFF. The CDR3 DNA follows: TGTGCCAGCAGCTTGGTGGGGACTGTCCGTATCGATGAGCAGTTCTTC.

V usage is TRBV27 and J usage is TRBJ2-5; TRBD1 matches at 8 bases. CDR3 length: 14 amino acids. After removal of 5 bases from V and 2 bases from J, the junction contained 4 bases not matched to a gene. The V gene's germline CDR1 is MNHEY and CDR2 SMNVEV (reference sequence). In nucleotides, the CDR3 is TGTGCCAGCAGTAGGACAGGGTGGCAAGAGACCCAGTACTTC. This encodes CASSRTGWQETQYF.

V usage is TRBV5-1 and J usage is TRBJ2-2; 9 bases align to TRBD1. Germline V lookup: CDR1 SGHRS, CDR2 YFSETQ. This CDR3 comprises 14 residues. V gave up 4 bases and J gave up 4 bases; unmatched junction bases: 2. CDR3 coding DNA: TGCGCCAGCAGCACGACAGGGGGCACCGGGGAGCTGTTTTTT. This encodes CASSTTGGTGELFF. Filled out from reference TRBV5-1 and TRBJ2-2, the complete variable domain reads KAGVTQTPRYLIKTRGQQVTLSCSPISGHRSVSWYQQTPGQGLQFLFEYFSETQRNKGNFPGRFSGRQFSNSRSEMNVSTLELGDSALYLCASSTTGGTGELFFGEGSRLTVL.

The chain recombines TRBV28 with TRBJ2-2; D perhaps matches TRBD2 (7 bases). Between the trimmed V and J ends, which lost 6 bases and 6 bases, there was a span of 20 bases. The V gene's germline CDR1 is MDHEN and CDR2 SYDVKM. There are 16 residues in the CDR3. CDR3 sequence (DNA): TGTGCCAGCAGGCCGACCCGCACGGGGGGCCCCGGGGAGCTGTTTTTT. As protein: CASRPTRTGGPGELFF.

The chain is built from TRBV6-1 and TRBJ1-2; 9 nucleotides match TRBD1. The germline CDR1 and CDR2 sequences are MNHNS and SASEGT. Trimming removed 0 bases from V and 13 bases from J; junction bases left unmatched: 3. The CDR3 totals 12 residues. The CDR3 reads CASSEARQGGTF. The CDR3 nucleotides read TGTGCCAGCAGTGAAGCGCGACAGGGGGGCACCTTC.

The rearrangement links TRBV5-1 to TRBJ1-2, with 8 nucleotides matching TRBD1. The CDR3 has 14 residues. Trimming removed 0 bases from V and 12 bases from J; junction bases left unmatched: 10. In germline, CDR1 is SGHRS, CDR2 YFSETQ. Here the CDR3 reads CASSLEVQGAYHTF. CDR3 coding DNA: TGCGCCAGCAGCTTGGAAGTCCAGGGGGCCTATCACACCTTC.

This chain joins TRBV5-4 and TRBJ2-5; TRBD1 agrees at 8 bases. V shed 0 bases and J 5 bases; nucleotides not matched to a gene: 6. CDR1 and CDR2 from the germline V gene are SGHNT and YYREEE (reference sequence). The length of the CDR3 is 15 residues. The CDR3 region has the DNA TGTGCCAGCAGCTTGGATTCGGCAGGGGGCGAGACCCAGTACTTC. Residues: CASSLDSAGGETQYF.

V gene TRBV7-9 combines with J gene TRBJ1-1, with 10 bases matching TRBD1. The ends lost 5 bases at V and 6 bases at J; junction bases unmatched: 6. The germline V gene encodes CDR1 SEHNR and CDR2 FQNEAQ (reference sequence). This CDR3 has 14 amino acids. The CDR3 nucleotides are TGTGCCAGCAGCAGGACAGGGGGGCTTGCTGAAGCTTTCTTT. It encodes CASSRTGGLAEAFF.

The V and J genes are TRBV4-2 and TRBJ2-1, with a possible D match to TRBD2 (5 bases). V shed 1 base and J shed 3 bases, with 16 bases lying between them. The CDR3 runs to 17 residues. From germline, CDR1 is LGHNA and CDR2 YNFKEQ. This chain's CDR3 is CASSQALAQAGYNEQFF. For the CDR3, the DNA is TGTGCCAGCAGCCAAGCATTAGCCCAGGCGGGCTACAATGAGCAGTTCTTC.

The table lists this clone with a few counts. This chain uses TRBV4-1 with TRBJ2-7; 8 bases are a match to TRBD1. V was pared by 5 bases and J by 5 bases, with 11 bases of the junction left unmatched. The CDR3 loop spans 15 amino acids. The germline V gene encodes CDR1 MGHRA and CDR2 YSYEKL. CDR3 DNA: TGCGCCAGCAGCTATGGGACAGGTAGATCGGACGAGCAGTACTTC. Protein product: CASSYGTGRSDEQYF.

The rearrangement links TRBV5-1 to TRBJ1-1; no firm D call. Trimming shortened V by 0 bases and J by 1 base, and 4 bases separated the two germline ends. CDR1 and CDR2 (germline): SGHRS, YFSETQ. The CDR3 has 13 amino acids. For the CDR3, the DNA is TGCGCCAGCAGCTTGGTGGCGAACACTGAAGCTTTCTTT. It yields the protein CASSLVANTEAFF.

This chain links TRBV29-1 with TRBJ2-3, with 11 positions matching TRBD2. CDR1 SQVTM and CDR2 ANQGSEA come from the germline V gene. The V and J ends lost 4 bases and 5 bases, in that order; junction bases with no gene match: 5. The CDR3 extends over 14 amino acids. The CDR3 coding sequence is TGCAGCGTTGGTAGGCTAGCGGGGGGAGATACGCAGTATTTT. This sequence encodes CSVGRLAGGDTQYF.

Turning to this clone: Other DNA sequences of this sample code for an identical CDR3. The V and J genes are TRBV5-1 and TRBJ1-1; 7 nucleotides line up with TRBD1. This CDR3 region has 15 residues. The V and J ends lost 0 bases and 0 bases, in that order; junction bases with no gene match: 2. CDR1 is SGHRS, CDR2 YFSETQ, per germline. CDR3 region: CASSLGTGMNTEAFF. In DNA form, the CDR3 reads TGCGCCAGCAGCTTGGGGACAGGCATGAACACTGAAGCTTTCTTT.

This clone has only one observation. The rearrangement uses TRBV9 and TRBJ2-3; tentatively, D is TRBD1 (6 bases). CDR1 and CDR2 (germline): SGDLS, YYNGEE. CDR3 length: 16 residues. Trimming pared 3 bases from V and 4 bases from J, leaving 18 bases between. The CDR3: CASSGNIQGFSDTQYF. In DNA form, the CDR3 reads TGTGCCAGCAGCGGAAATATCCAGGGGTTCTCAGATACGCAGTATTTT. Full variable domain (outside the CDR3, taken from reference TRBV9 and TRBJ2-3): DSGVTQTPKHLITATGQRVTLRCSPRSGDLSVYWYQQSLDQGLQFLIQYYNGEERAKGNILERFSAQQFPDLHSELNLSSLELGDSALYFCASSGNIQGFSDTQYFGPGTRLTVL.

Only a few counts were recorded for this clone. The chain links TRBV19 to TRBJ2-1; 9 nucleotides agree with TRBD1. Losses at the gene ends were 6 bases for V and 8 bases for J; bases not matched to a gene: 8. The CDR3 contains 14 residues. CDR1 is LNHDA, CDR2 SQIVND, per germline (reference sequence). The CDR3 DNA reads TGTGCCAGTAGCCCGATGGGGACAGGGCATGAGCAGTTCTTC. Translation: CASSPMGTGHEQFF. The variable domain in full, with the rest retrieved from reference TRBV19 and TRBJ2-1, is DGGITQSPKYLFRKEGQNVTLSCEQNLNHDAMYWYRQDPGQGLRLIYYSQIVNDFQKGDIAEGYSVSREKKESFPLTVTSAQKNPTAFYLCASSPMGTGHEQFFGPGTRLTVL.

The chain has TRBV7-2 and TRBJ2-3; TRBD2 is a possible D gene (5 bases). The germline V and J ends were trimmed by 2 bases and 6 bases, with 12 bases remaining between them. The germline gives CDR1 SGHTA, CDR2 FQGNSA. The CDR3 sequence is 14 residues long. This CDR3 is CASSLQGSLDTQYF. The CDR3 DNA reads TGTGCCAGCAGCTTACAAGGGAGCCTGGATACGCAGTATTTT.

This clone appeared a single time. This sequence joins TRBV13 and TRBJ1-6, with 7 nucleotides matching TRBD1. Germline V lookup: CDR1 PRHDT, CDR2 FYEKMQ (reference sequence). Losses at the gene ends were 4 bases for V and 5 bases for J; bases not matched to a gene: 2. The CDR3 covers 14 residues. The CDR3, as DNA: TGTGCCAGCAGCTCGCAGGGGGATAATTCACCCCTCCACTTT. Protein sequence: CASSSQGDNSPLHF.

V usage is TRBV4-1 and J usage is TRBJ2-5; 7 bases map to TRBD2. V shed 2 bases and J 1 base; nucleotides not matched to a gene: 4. Germline CDR1 MGHRA, CDR2 YSYEKL. CDR3 length: 15 residues. The CDR3 loop is CASSQIGLVQETQYF. The CDR3 DNA reads as TGCGCCAGCAGCCAAATAGGACTAGTCCAAGAGACCCAGTACTTC.

This chain links TRBV4-3 with TRBJ2-6, with D possibly being TRBD2 (5 bases). Germline CDR1 reads LGHNA; CDR2 reads YSLEER. This CDR3 has 18 residues. Trimming stripped 0 bases from V and 4 bases from J, with 16 bases between. In DNA, the CDR3 is TGCGCCAGCAGCCAAGATATGGCGGGTTCTTCCGGGGCCAACGTCCTGACTTTC. This sequence encodes CASSQDMAGSSGANVLTF.

V is TRBV5-6 and J is TRBJ1-5; D remains ambiguous. CDR1 is SGHDT, CDR2 YYEEEE, per germline. The CDR3 consists of 14 residues. Trimming stripped 4 bases from V and 6 bases from J, with 14 bases between. CDR3 nucleotide sequence: TGTGCCAGCAGCCGGTCTGGGTCAGGTCAGCCCCAGCATTTT. This encodes CASSRSGSGQPQHF.

J is TRBJ1-6 and V is TRBV5-6, with D maybe TRBD1 (5 bases). V dropped 2 bases and J dropped 10 bases, with 10 bases sitting between them. This CDR3 has 13 amino acids. Germline CDR1 SGHDT, CDR2 YYEEEE. CDR3 nucleotide sequence: TGTGCCAGCAGCTTTTGGGGGGGATCACCCCTCCACTTT. This translates into CASSFWGGSPLHF.

The V call is TRBV28, the J call TRBJ2-1, with TRBD1 matching 10 bases. Per germline, CDR1 MDHEN and CDR2 SYDVKM. The CDR3 loop spans 16 amino acids. V shed 4 bases, J shed 5 bases, and the junction held 8 bases outside the gene matches. The CDR3: CASSSTGQGGNNEQFF. CDR3 coding DNA: TGTGCCAGCAGTTCCACTGGACAGGGGGGAAACAATGAGCAGTTCTTC. Based on the CDR3 plus reference TRBV28 and TRBJ2-1, the full variable domain is DVKVTQSSRYLVKRTGEKVFLECVQDMDHENMFWYRQDPGLGLRLIYFSYDVKMKEKGDIPEGYSVSREKKERFSLILESASTNQTSMYLCASSSTGQGGNNEQFFGPGTRLTVL.

The chain uses TRBV5-1 and TRBJ2-7; 9 nucleotides align to TRBD1. Germline V gene sequence: CDR1 SGHRS, CDR2 YFSETQ. CDR3 length: 16 residues. Trimming cost V 3 bases and J 4 bases; bases outside gene matches: 11. The CDR3 spells CASSSGTGPLGYEQYF. CDR3 sequence (DNA): TGCGCCAGCAGCTCCGGGACAGGGCCCCTAGGTTACGAGCAGTACTTC.

The V and J genes are TRBV4-1 and TRBJ2-7; TRBD1 matches 7 bases. Germline V gene lookup returns CDR1 MGHRA and CDR2 YSYEKL. The CDR3 is 15 residues long. The V gene end was trimmed by 1 base and the J gene end by 2 bases; junction bases not matched to a gene: 5. The CDR3 spells CASSQGLQGTYEQYF. DNA of the CDR3: TGCGCCAGCAGCCAAGGCCTACAGGGGACCTACGAGCAGTACTTC.

The chain is built from TRBV2 and TRBJ2-1, with D unclear. Germline CDR1 SNHLY, CDR2 FYNNEI. The CDR3 covers 12 residues. V was trimmed by 6 bases and J by 8 bases, leaving 11 bases between them. Here the CDR3 reads CASRAQADEQFF. The CDR3 DNA sequence: TGTGCCAGCAGAGCCCAAGCCGATGAGCAGTTCTTC.

V gene TRBV27 combines with J gene TRBJ2-7, with 10 bases lining up with TRBD2. This CDR3 is built from 16 residues. The J segment lost 3 bases and the V segment lost 0 bases, leaving 5 bases of the junction unmatched. Per germline, CDR1 MNHEY and CDR2 SMNVEV (reference sequence). CDR3 nucleotides: TGTGCCAGCAGTTTATCAGTAGCGGGGGGATTCTACGAGCAGTACTTC. Residues: CASSLSVAGGFYEQYF.

The chain recombines TRBV7-2 with TRBJ2-7; the match to TRBD1 covers 8 bases. The CDR3 covers 16 residues. With 1 base clipped from V and 0 bases from J, the junction kept 5 bases outside the gene matches. CDR1 and CDR2 from the germline V gene are SGHTA and FQGNSA. DNA for the CDR3: TGTGCCAGCAGCTTAGTTGGGGGACAGGACTCCTACGAGCAGTACTTC. The encoded protein is CASSLVGGQDSYEQYF.

The chain combines TRBV2 with TRBJ2-7; TRBD1 matches at 12 bases. Germline CDR1 is SNHLY and CDR2 is FYNNEI. This CDR3 spans 15 amino acids. V lost 7 bases to trimming and J lost 1 base; unmatched junction nucleotides: 5. The DNA for the CDR3 is TGTGCCAGCAATGAGGGACAGGGGGCTTCCTACGAGCAGTACTTC. It codes for CASNEGQGASYEQYF.